The 27 T cell receptor beta chains reported below all come from one sample, sequenced in a study of blood T cell repertoires in COVID-19. TCRdb's copy holds only in-frame clones and misses some; the assay was immunoSEQ multiplex PCR. This sample has approximately 300,000 clones, with approximately 91% found just once. The specimen was PBMCs or T cells enriched from blood (not recorded which). The receptors stem from a woman in her twenties or thirties who had been exposed to COVID-19.

The chain recombines TRBV4-1 with TRBJ2-7, with a weak D call TRBD2 (5 bases). Germline CDR1 and CDR2: MGHRA and YSYEKL. This CDR3 region has 18 residues. With 0 bases removed from V and 8 bases from J, the gap between germline ends came to 26 bases. The CDR3 DNA sequence: TGCGCCAGCAGCCAAGACGCGGTGGGAGTTTATCGCGGTTTGAAGCAGTACTTC. This translates into CASSQDAVGVYRGLKQYF.

The rearrangement uses TRBV5-1 and TRBJ1-6; 10 nucleotides align to TRBD1. Germline V gene sequence: CDR1 SGHRS, CDR2 YFSETQ. The trim removed 0 bases at V and 5 bases at J, leaving 5 bases unmatched. The CDR3 extends over 17 amino acids. The CDR3 bases are TGCGCCAGCAGCTTGGAGGGGGACAGGGGCCATAATTCACCCCTCCACTTT. Translating gives CASSLEGDRGHNSPLHF.

V usage is TRBV9 and J usage is TRBJ1-2; 10 positions agree with TRBD1. The junction had 17 bases not matched to a gene; V was cut back by 1 base and J by 2 bases. Per the germline V gene, CDR1 is SGDLS and CDR2 is YYNGEE. The CDR3 has 20 residues. CDR3 DNA sequence: TGTGCCAGCAGCGTAATCTCGTTTCTGGACAGGGGGAGGTGGAACTATGGCTACACCTTC. Residues: CASSVISFLDRGRWNYGYTF.

The gene calls are TRBV13 and TRBJ2-1; the D is unclear. CDR1 and CDR2 (germline): PRHDT, FYEKMQ (reference sequence). This CDR3 contains 10 residues. Trimming took 8 bases from V and 8 from J, leaving 7 bases between them. The CDR3 loop reads CASGRDEQFF. CDR3 DNA: TGTGCCAGCGGTCGGGATGAGCAGTTCTTC.

The chain links TRBV6-5 to TRBJ1-4; 9 positions agree with TRBD1. The V segment lost 5 bases and the J segment 9 bases; nucleotides outside the gene matches: 7. This CDR3 has 14 amino acids. Germline lookup yields CDR1 MNHEY and CDR2 SVGAGI. CDR3 region: CASSQGDREKKLFF. Written as DNA, the CDR3 is TGTGCCAGCAGTCAGGGGGACAGGGAGAAAAAACTGTTTTTT.

The CDR3, as DNA: TGCGCCAGCAGCCAAGAGTTGGAGGGAAGGACAGATACGCAGTATTTT. This encodes CASSQELEGRTDTQYF. The rearrangement links TRBV4-1 to TRBJ2-3; maybe TRBD2 (6 bases). This CDR3 has 16 amino acids. Germline CDR1 MGHRA, CDR2 YSYEKL. Trimming left V 0 bases short and J 3 bases short, with 13 bases between.

The chain is built from TRBV5-4 and TRBJ1-2; D gene unclear. This CDR3 is built from 12 residues. CDR1 SGHNT and CDR2 YYREEE come from the germline V gene (reference sequence). Trimming pared 0 bases from V and 4 bases from J, leaving 4 bases between. CDR3 region: CASSLAGYGYTF. For the CDR3, the DNA is TGTGCCAGCAGCTTGGCGGGCTATGGCTACACCTTC. The whole variable domain, remainder taken from reference TRBV5-4 and TRBJ1-2, is ETGVTQSPTHLIKTRGQQVTLRCSSQSGHNTVSWYQQALGQGPQFIFQYYREEENGRGNFPPRFSGLQFPNYSSELNVNALELDDSALYLCASSLAGYGYTFGSGTRLTVV.

The J gene is TRBJ1-2, the V gene TRBV10-3; D possibly corresponds to TRBD1 (5 bases). The CDR3 has 15 residues. In germline, CDR1 is ENHRY, CDR2 SYGVKD. V lost 4 bases and J 0 bases, leaving 12 bases between the germline ends. CDR3 amino acids: CAISARQGSNYGYTF. DNA of the CDR3: TGTGCCATCAGTGCCCGGCAGGGCTCTAACTATGGCTACACCTTC.

The chain employs TRBV5-1 and TRBJ1-1; 7 bases align to TRBD1. The CDR3 is 17 residues long. Germline V lookup: CDR1 SGHRS, CDR2 YFSETQ. The ends lost 4 bases at V and 0 bases at J; junction bases unmatched: 12. CDR3 sequence reads: CASSATQGPKMNTEAFF. Here the CDR3 DNA reads TGCGCCAGCAGCGCCACACAGGGGCCCAAGATGAACACTGAAGCTTTCTTT.

A note on this clone: One end of the junction fails to match germline, which may point to a read error. The chain joins TRBV3-1 (or the pseudogene TRBV3-2) to TRBJ2-1; D remains unclear. The CDR3 totals 13 residues. Germline lookup yields CDR1 LGHDT and CDR2 YNNKEL (reference sequence). CDR3 in amino acids: CASSQGRIVELFF. CDR3 coding DNA: TGTGCCAGCAGCCAAGGTCGCATAGTGGAGCTGTTCTTC.

The chain combines TRBV3-1 (or the pseudogene TRBV3-2) with TRBJ1-2; D might be TRBD1 (6 bases). Trimming cost V 3 bases and J 8 bases, with 22 bases left between them. This CDR3 has 16 amino acids. Germline values: CDR1 LGHDT, CDR2 YNNKEL (reference sequence). CDR3 protein: CASSHGQTYLSWGYTF. Here the CDR3 DNA reads TGTGCCAGCAGCCACGGACAGACGTACCTTTCCTGGGGCTACACCTTC.

The J gene is TRBJ2-5, the V gene TRBV11-2, with 7 positions matching TRBD1. Germline values: CDR1 SGHAT, CDR2 FQNNGV. With 1 base clipped from V and 4 bases from J, the junction kept 6 bases outside the gene matches. CDR3 length: 15 residues. The CDR3 loop is CASSLVGGMGETQYF. The CDR3 DNA follows: TGTGCCAGCAGCTTAGTAGGGGGCATGGGAGAGACCCAGTACTTC. The full variable domain, in which reference TRBV11-2 and TRBJ2-5 provide the parts outside the CDR3, is EAGVAQSPRYKIIEKRQSVAFWCNPISGHATLYWYQQILGQGPKLLIQFQNNGVVDDSQLPKDRFSAERLKGVDSTLKIQPAKLEDSAVYLCASSLVGGMGETQYFGPGTRLLVL.

This chain links TRBV10-1 with TRBJ1-5; 11 nucleotides align to TRBD1. Germline V gene sequence: CDR1 WNHNN, CDR2 SYGVQD (reference sequence). This CDR3 region has 20 residues. V dropped 8 bases and J dropped 0; count of bases not matched to a gene: 18. The CDR3 reads CASRGDRGLLVGYSNQPQHF. CDR3 DNA sequence: TGCGCCAGCCGAGGGGACAGGGGGTTGCTAGTGGGTTATAGCAATCAGCCCCAGCATTTT.

This chain joins TRBV7-9 and TRBJ1-1, with unresolved D. With 1 base removed from V and 1 base from J, the gap between germline ends came to 10 bases. The germline gives CDR1 SEHNR, CDR2 FQNEAQ (reference sequence). The CDR3 sequence is 15 residues long. This CDR3 is CASSLGGVWNTEAFF. The DNA of the CDR3 is TGTGCCAGCAGCTTAGGGGGAGTGTGGAACACTGAAGCTTTCTTT. Full variable domain (remainder filled in from reference TRBV7-9 and TRBJ1-1): DTGVSQNPRHKITKRGQNVTFRCDPISEHNRLYWYRQTLGQGPEFLTYFQNEAQLEKSRLLSDRFSAERPKGSFSTLEIQRTEQGDSAMYLCASSLGGVWNTEAFFGQGTRLTVV.

The chain is built from TRBV3-1 (or the pseudogene TRBV3-2) and TRBJ2-3; a possible D gene is TRBD2 (5 bases). Germline V lookup: CDR1 LGHDT, CDR2 YNNKEL (reference sequence). CDR3 length equals 16 residues. Trimming took off 2 bases at V and 1 base at J, with 13 bases between the two ends. CDR3 in DNA: TGTGCCAGCAGCCAAACCACCTCGCGGGGCACAGATACGCAGTATTTT. This translates into CASSQTTSRGTDTQYF.

The rearrangement links TRBV7-9 to TRBJ2-5; possible D gene TRBD2, 5 bases. This CDR3 region has 11 residues. Looked up from germline, CDR1 is SEHNR and CDR2 is FQNEAQ (reference sequence). V lost 11 bases, J lost 4 bases, and 11 bases lay in between. CDR3 loop: CAGGSRETQYF. The CDR3, as DNA: TGTGCCGGTGGGAGTCGAGAGACCCAGTACTTC.

The chain joins TRBV21-1 to TRBJ2-7; no DNA check was done on the table's D call, TRBD1. TRBV21-1 is a documented pseudogene. The CDR3 length is 16 residues. In DNA form, the CDR3 reads TGTGCCAGCAGATTAACTTCCGGGACAGGAACCTACGAGCAGTACTTC. Translated: CASRLTSGTGTYEQYF.

This clone was counted a single time. The chain couples TRBV9 to TRBJ2-2, with TRBD1 identical over 9 bases. CDR1 and CDR2 from the germline V gene are SGDLS and YYNGEE. V shed 4 bases, J shed 5 bases, and the junction held 6 bases outside the gene matches. The CDR3 totals 15 residues. The CDR3 region is CASSPDRGGTGELFF. The CDR3 nucleotides read TGTGCCAGCAGCCCCGACAGGGGGGGGACCGGGGAGCTGTTTTTT.

The chain employs TRBV13 and TRBJ1-1; the D gene is possibly TRBD1 (5 bases). Germline lookup yields CDR1 PRHDT and CDR2 FYEKMQ (reference sequence). The V and J ends lost 6 bases and 1 base respectively, with 9 bases between them. This CDR3 has 13 amino acids. CDR3 loop: CASRDTGNTEAFF. CDR3 in DNA: TGTGCCAGCAGGGACACAGGGAACACTGAAGCTTTCTTT.

The chain combines TRBV12-3 or TRBV12-4 with TRBJ1-1; D is ambiguous. This CDR3 has 13 amino acids. Trimming removed 3 bases at V and 1 base at J, with 6 bases between. This CDR3 is CASSFGWNTEAFF. Here the CDR3 DNA reads TGTGCCAGCAGTTTCGGGTGGAACACTGAAGCTTTCTTT.

The rearrangement links TRBV13 to TRBJ2-7; D ambiguous. The CDR3 has 14 amino acids. The germline V gene encodes CDR1 PRHDT and CDR2 FYEKMQ (reference sequence). Trimming removed 5 bases from V and 1 base from J, with 12 bases in between. DNA for the CDR3: TGTGCCAGCAGCAACCTGGCGGCTTCCTACGAGCAGTACTTC. Its protein is CASSNLAASYEQYF.

This clone was seen once. The chain employs TRBV18 and TRBJ1-2; 10 bases agree with TRBD1. The CDR3 has 17 amino acids. Looked up from germline, CDR1 is KGHSH and CDR2 is LQKENI. The V segment lost 5 bases and the J segment 7 bases; nucleotides outside the gene matches: 16. CDR3 residues: CASSSYNQATGGSGYTF. Written as DNA, the CDR3 is TGTGCCAGCTCATCATACAACCAGGCGACAGGGGGCTCTGGCTACACCTTC.

V and J are TRBV6-6 and TRBJ2-2, with TRBD2 as a possible D gene (5 bases). This CDR3 region has 14 residues. Trimming took 3 bases from V and 7 from J, leaving 12 bases between them. Germline V lookup: CDR1 MNHNY, CDR2 SVGAGI (reference sequence). The CDR3 spells CASSYGPGFGELFF. DNA for the CDR3: TGTGCCAGCAGTTATGGTCCGGGGTTCGGGGAGCTGTTTTTT.

The CDR3 DNA sequence: TGCGCCAGCCTCCGGGACAGGTCGGGGGGCAATGAGCAGTTCTTC. This gives the protein CASLRDRSGGNEQFF. This rearrangement joins TRBV5-1 to TRBJ2-1; a weak D match, TRBD1 (8 bases). Trimming took 7 bases from V and 6 from J, leaving 20 bases between them. CDR1 is SGHRS, CDR2 YFSETQ, per germline. This CDR3 has 15 amino acids.

This clone was observed at least ten times. J is TRBJ1-2 and V is TRBV27; D uncertain. Per germline, CDR1 MNHEY and CDR2 SMNVEV (reference sequence). With 3 bases removed from V and 0 bases from J, the gap between germline ends came to 5 bases. This CDR3 has 13 residues. CDR3 in DNA: TGTGCCAGCAGTTTTAGTCCTAACTATGGCTACACCTTC. Translating it yields CASSFSPNYGYTF.

This clone is a singleton in its sample. The chain has TRBV6-2 or TRBV6-3 and TRBJ1-2; D gene unclear. The germline V gene has CDR1 MNHEY and CDR2 SVGEGT. V gave up 6 bases and J gave up 8 bases, with 13 bases separating them. There are 12 residues in the CDR3. CDR3: CASSPLPPGYTF. CDR3 DNA: TGTGCCAGCAGCCCCCTTCCCCCGGGCTACACCTTC.

In this sample, this clone is medium-sized (0.01 to 0.1%). This chain joins TRBV10-2 and TRBJ1-5; a weak D match, TRBD1 (5 bases). From germline, CDR1 is WSHSY and CDR2 SAAADI. V shed 4 bases and J shed 4 bases, with 14 bases lying between them. The CDR3 runs to 15 residues. DNA for the CDR3: TGCGCCAGCAGTGTAGATCCGGGGACTAATCAGCCCCAGCATTTT. Protein: CASSVDPGTNQPQHF.